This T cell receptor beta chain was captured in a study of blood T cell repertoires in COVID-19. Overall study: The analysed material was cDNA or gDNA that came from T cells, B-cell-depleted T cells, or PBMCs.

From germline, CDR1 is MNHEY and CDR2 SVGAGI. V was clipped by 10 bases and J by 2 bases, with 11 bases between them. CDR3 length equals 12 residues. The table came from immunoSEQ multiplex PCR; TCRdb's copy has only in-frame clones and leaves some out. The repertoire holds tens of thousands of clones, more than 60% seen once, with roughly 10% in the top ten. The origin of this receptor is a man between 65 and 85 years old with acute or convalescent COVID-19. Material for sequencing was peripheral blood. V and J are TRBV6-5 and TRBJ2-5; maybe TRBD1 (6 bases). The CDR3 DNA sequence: TGTGCCACCAGGGGCCCTCAAGAGACCCAGTACTTC. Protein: CATRGPQETQYF.